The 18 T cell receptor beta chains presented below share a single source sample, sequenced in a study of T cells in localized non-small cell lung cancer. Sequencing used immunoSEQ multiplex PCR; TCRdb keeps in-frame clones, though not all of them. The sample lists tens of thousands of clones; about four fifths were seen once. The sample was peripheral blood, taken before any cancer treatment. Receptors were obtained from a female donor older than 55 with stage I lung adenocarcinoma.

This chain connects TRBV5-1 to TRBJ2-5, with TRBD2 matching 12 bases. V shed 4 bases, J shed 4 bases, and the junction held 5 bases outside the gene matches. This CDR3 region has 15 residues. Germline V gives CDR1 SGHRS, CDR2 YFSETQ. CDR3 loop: CASSRGLAGTETQYF. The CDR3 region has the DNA TGCGCCAGCAGCCGTGGACTAGCGGGAACAGAGACCCAGTACTTC.

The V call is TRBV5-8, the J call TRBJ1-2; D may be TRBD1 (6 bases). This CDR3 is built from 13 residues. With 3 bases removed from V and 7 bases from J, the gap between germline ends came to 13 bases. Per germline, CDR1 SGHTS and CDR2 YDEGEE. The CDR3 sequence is CASSWGLAGGYTF. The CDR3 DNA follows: TGTGCCAGCAGCTGGGGGCTAGCAGGTGGCTACACCTTC.

CDR3 in DNA: TGCGCCAGCAGTGACTATAGCGGGGGGCCCAATGAGCAGTTCTTC. Translation: CASSDYSGGPNEQFF. V gene TRBV10-1 combines with J gene TRBJ2-1, with TRBD2 matching 10 bases. The CDR3 totals 15 residues. Trimming removed 3 bases from V and 6 bases from J; junction bases left unmatched: 5. CDR1 is WNHNN and CDR2 is SYGVQD in the germline V gene (reference sequence).

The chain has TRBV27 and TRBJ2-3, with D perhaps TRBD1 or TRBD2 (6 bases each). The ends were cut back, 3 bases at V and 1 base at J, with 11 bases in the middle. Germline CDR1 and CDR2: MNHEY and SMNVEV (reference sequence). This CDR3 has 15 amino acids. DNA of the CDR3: TGTGCCAGCAGTTTGAGGGGGGAGGGCACAGATACGCAGTATTTT. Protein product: CASSLRGEGTDTQYF.

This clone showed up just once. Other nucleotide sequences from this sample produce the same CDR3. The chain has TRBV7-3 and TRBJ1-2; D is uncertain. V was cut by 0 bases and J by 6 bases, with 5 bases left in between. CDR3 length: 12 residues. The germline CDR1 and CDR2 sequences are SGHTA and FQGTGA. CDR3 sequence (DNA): TGTGCCAGCAGCTTAACAGGTCATGGCTACACCTTC. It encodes CASSLTGHGYTF. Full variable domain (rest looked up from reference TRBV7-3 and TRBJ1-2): GAGVSQTPSNKVTEKGKYVELRCDPISGHTALYWYRQSLGQGPEFLIYFQGTGAADDSGLPNDRFFAVRPEGSVSTLKIQRTERGDSAVYLCASSLTGHGYTFGSGTRLTVV.

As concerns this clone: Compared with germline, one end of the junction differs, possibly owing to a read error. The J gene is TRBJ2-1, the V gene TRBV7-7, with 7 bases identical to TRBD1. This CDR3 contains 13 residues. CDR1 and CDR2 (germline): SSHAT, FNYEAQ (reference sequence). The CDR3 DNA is TGTGCTAGCAGCCCAAGCGTTCAGGGGGTGCAGTTCTTC. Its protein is CASSPSVQGVQFF.

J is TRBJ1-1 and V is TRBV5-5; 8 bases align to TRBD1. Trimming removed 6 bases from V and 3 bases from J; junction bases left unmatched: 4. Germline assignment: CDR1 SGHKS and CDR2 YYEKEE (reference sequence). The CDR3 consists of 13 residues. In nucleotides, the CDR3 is TGTGCCAGCAACAGGGGGACTTACACTGAAGCTTTCTTT. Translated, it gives CASNRGTYTEAFF. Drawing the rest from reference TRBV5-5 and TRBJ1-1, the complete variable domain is DAGVTQSPTHLIKTRGQQVTLRCSPISGHKSVSWYQQVLGQGPQFIFQYYEKEERGRGNFPDRFSARQFPNYSSELNVNALLLGDSALYLCASNRGTYTEAFFGQGTRLTVV.

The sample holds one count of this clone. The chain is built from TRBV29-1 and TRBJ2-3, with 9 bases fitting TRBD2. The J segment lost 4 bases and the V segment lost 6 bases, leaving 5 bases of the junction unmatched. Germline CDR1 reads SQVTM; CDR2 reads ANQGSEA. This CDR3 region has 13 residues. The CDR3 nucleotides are TGCAGCGTATCAGCGGGGGGCCCAGATACGCAGTATTTT. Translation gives CSVSAGGPDTQYF.

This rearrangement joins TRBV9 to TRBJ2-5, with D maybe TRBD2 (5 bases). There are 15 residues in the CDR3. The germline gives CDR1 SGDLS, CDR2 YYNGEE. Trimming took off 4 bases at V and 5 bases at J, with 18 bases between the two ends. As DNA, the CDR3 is TGTGCCAGCAGCCCCGAGCAGCGGTCGGGGGAGACCCAGTACTTC. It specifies CASSPEQRSGETQYF.

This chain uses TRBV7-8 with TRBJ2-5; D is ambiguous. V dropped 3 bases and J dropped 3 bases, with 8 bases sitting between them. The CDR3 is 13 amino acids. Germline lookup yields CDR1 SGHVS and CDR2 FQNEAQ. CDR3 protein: CASSFFVEETQYF. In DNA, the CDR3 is TGTGCCAGCAGCTTCTTCGTCGAAGAGACCCAGTACTTC.

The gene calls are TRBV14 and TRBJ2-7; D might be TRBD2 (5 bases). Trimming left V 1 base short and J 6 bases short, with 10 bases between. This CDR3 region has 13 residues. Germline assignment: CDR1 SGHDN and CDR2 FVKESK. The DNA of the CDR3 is TGTGCCAGCAGCCAAGCCGGGGTGGGCGAGCAGTACTTC. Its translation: CASSQAGVGEQYF.

The chain's CDR3 is CASSRYRDYEQYF. The CDR3 nucleotides are TGTGCCAGCAGTCGATACAGGGACTACGAGCAGTACTTC. This chain joins TRBV6-5 and TRBJ2-7, with D possibly being TRBD1 (6 bases). Trimming took off 5 bases at V and 3 bases at J, with 11 bases between the two ends. The V gene's germline CDR1 is MNHEY and CDR2 SVGAGI. The CDR3 covers 13 residues.

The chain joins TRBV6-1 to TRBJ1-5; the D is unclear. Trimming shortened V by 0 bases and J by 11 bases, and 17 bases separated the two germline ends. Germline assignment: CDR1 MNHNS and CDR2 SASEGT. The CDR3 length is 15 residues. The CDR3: CASSEAREGLTAQHF. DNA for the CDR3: TGTGCCAGCAGTGAAGCGCGCGAGGGCCTCACTGCCCAGCATTTT.

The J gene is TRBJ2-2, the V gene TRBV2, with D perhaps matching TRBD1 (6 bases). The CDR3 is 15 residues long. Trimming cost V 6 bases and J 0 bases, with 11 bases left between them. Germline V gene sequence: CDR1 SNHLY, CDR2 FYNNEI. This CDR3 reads CASRARDTNTGELFF. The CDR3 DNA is TGTGCCAGCAGGGCCCGGGACACGAACACCGGGGAGCTGTTTTTT.

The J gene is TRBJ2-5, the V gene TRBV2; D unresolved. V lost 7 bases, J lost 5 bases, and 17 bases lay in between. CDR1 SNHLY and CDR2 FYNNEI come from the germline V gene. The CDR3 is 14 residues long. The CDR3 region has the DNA TGTGCCAGCATTTCCGAGGTGGGCATGGAGACCCAGTACTTC. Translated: CASISEVGMETQYF.

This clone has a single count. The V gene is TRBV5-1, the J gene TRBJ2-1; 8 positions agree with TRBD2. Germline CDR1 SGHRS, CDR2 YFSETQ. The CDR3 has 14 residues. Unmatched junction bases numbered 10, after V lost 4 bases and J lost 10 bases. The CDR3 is CASSPGGAFVEQFF. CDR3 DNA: TGCGCCAGCAGCCCCGGGGGGGCCTTTGTCGAGCAGTTCTTC. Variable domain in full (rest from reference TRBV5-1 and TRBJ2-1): KAGVTQTPRYLIKTRGQQVTLSCSPISGHRSVSWYQQTPGQGLQFLFEYFSETQRNKGNFPGRFSGRQFSNSRSEMNVSTLELGDSALYLCASSPGGAFVEQFFGPGTRLTVL.

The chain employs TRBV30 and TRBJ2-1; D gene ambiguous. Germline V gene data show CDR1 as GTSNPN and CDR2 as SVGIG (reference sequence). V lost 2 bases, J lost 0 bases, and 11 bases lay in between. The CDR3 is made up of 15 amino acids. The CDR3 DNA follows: TGTGCCTGGAGTTTATCAGCGAGCTCCTACAATGAGCAGTTCTTC. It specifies CAWSLSASSYNEQFF.

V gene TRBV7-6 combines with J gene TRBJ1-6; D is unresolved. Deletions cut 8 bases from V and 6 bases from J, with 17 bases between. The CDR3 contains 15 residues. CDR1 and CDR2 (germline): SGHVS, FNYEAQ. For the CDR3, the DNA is TGTGCCAGCTCCGAAATGGCGACGGGTAATTCACCCCTCCACTTT. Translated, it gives CASSEMATGNSPLHF.